This TCR beta chain was sequenced during a study of shared clonotypes between healthy human individuals. Study information: Researchers drew samples from two women and a few men aged 18 to 49.

V was pared by 2 bases and J by 0 bases, with 14 bases between. The CDR3 length is 16 residues. Original data processing: ImmunoSEQ only sent back junction sequences with no quality scores, so filtering was done differently. Profiling relied on immunoSEQ multiplex PCR, and the TCRdb table lists in-frame clones only, not all of them. That table supplies the V and J calls and clone size; D and trimming were determined from the DNA. The profile covers about 2.3 million clones, with over 85% appearing a single time and about 0.39% taken by the ten largest. Study-wide findings and caveats: Apart from blood, nothing was sampled; tissue repertoires likely differ.

This clone was seen a single time. The antigen is unknown. This clonotype originated in a man younger than 35 in good health. Some clones in this sample may be carry-over from other donors' samples. The chain links TRBV23-1 to TRBJ2-7, with D hard to call. TRBV23-1 is identified as an open reading frame with a role that is uncertain. Sequences were obtained from naive CD4+ T cells from PBMCs. Subset given: CD45RA+ positively selected. DNA for the CDR3: TGCGCCAGCAGTCAAACCCCGTCGGGCTGCTCCTACGAGCAGTACTTC. Translation gives CASSQTPSGCSYEQYF.